This TCR beta chain was identified in a study of blood T cell repertoires in COVID-19. Study in general: Samples came from the United States, Italy and Spain, spanning acute and convalescent COVID-19.

Only in-frame clones appear in the TCRdb table, and some are missing; sequencing was by immunoSEQ multiplex PCR. The data contain approximately 180,000 clones, approximately 89% of them singletons. The participants were between about 18 and 90 years old and came from 24 US areas. The sequenced sample consisted of PBMCs or T cells enriched from blood (not recorded which). The TCR comes from a middle-aged woman with acute COVID-19.

In nucleotides, the CDR3 is TGTGCCAGCAGCCTTACACAGGGCTTTGGAGAGACCCAGTACTTC. This encodes CASSLTQGFGETQYF. The gene calls are TRBV7-6 and TRBJ2-5; D might be TRBD1 (6 bases). The V end was cut by 5 bases, the J end by 4 bases, with 17 bases between. CDR1 SGHVS and CDR2 FNYEAQ come from the germline V gene. This CDR3 spans 15 amino acids.